This TCR beta chain was observed in a study of blood T cell repertoires in COVID-19. About the research overall: Samples taken during acute and convalescent COVID-19 were collected in the United States, Italy and Spain. PBMCs, B-cell-depleted T cells, or T cells were the source of the cDNA or gDNA that made up the material.

Trimming took 3 bases from V and 6 from J, leaving 5 bases between them. Germline CDR1 is MDHEN and CDR2 is SYDVKM. The CDR3 is made up of 11 amino acids. The sample holds a few counts of this clone. Seattle's cohort entered during active infection and was followed longitudinally. Per the original data handling: How many nucleated cells were present was estimated from reference gene primer amplification. Measured with immunoSEQ multiplex PCR; TCRdb has only the in-frame clones, and not every one. The DNA gave D and trimming, while V, J and clone size come from that table. The sample lists 300,000 to 400,000 clones, roughly 88% occurring once.

The V call is TRBV28, the J call TRBJ1-1; D is ambiguous. The clonotype originates from a woman aged 25 to 45 with COVID-19, enrolled during active disease. Material for sequencing was peripheral blood. The CDR3 loop is CASSFFAEAFF. CDR3 DNA sequence: TGTGCCAGCAGTTTTTTCGCTGAAGCTTTCTTT.